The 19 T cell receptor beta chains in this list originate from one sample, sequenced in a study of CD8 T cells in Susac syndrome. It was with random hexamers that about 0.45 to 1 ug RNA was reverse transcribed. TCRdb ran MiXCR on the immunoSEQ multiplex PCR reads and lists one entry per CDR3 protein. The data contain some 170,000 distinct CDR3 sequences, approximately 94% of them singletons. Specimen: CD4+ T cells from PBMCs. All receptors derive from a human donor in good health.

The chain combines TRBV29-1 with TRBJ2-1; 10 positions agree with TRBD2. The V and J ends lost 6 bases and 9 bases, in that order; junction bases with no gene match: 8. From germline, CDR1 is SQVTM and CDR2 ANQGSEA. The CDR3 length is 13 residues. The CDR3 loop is CSVDPSGSVEQFF. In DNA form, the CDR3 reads TGCAGCGTGGACCCTAGCGGGAGTGTTGAGCAGTTCTTC.

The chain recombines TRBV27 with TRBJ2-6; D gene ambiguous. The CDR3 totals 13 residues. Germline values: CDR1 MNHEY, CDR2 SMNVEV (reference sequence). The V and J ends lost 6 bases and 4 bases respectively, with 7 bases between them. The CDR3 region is CASRVVGANVLTF. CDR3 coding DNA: TGTGCCAGCAGGGTTGTGGGGGCCAACGTCCTGACTTTC.

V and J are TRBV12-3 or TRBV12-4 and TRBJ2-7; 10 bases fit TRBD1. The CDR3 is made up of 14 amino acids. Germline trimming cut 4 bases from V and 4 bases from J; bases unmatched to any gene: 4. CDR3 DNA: TGTGCCAGCAGTTCGACAGGGGGCAGGTACGAGCAGTACTTC. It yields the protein CASSSTGGRYEQYF.

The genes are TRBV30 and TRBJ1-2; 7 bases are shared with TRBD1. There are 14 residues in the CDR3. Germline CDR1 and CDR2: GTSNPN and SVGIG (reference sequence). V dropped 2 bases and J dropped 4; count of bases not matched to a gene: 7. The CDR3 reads CAWSRRQGRYGYTF. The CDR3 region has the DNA TGTGCCTGGAGTAGACGACAGGGTCGCTATGGCTACACCTTC.

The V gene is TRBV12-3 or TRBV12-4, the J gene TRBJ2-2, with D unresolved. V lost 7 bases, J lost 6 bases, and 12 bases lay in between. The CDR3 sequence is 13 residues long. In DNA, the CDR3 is TGTGCCAGCAACAACCGGGCTGCCGGGGAGCTGTTTTTT. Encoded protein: CASNNRAAGELFF.

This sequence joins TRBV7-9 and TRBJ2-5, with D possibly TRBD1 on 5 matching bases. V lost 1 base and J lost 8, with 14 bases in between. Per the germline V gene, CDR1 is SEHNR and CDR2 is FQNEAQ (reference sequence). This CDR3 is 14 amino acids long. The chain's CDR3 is CASSLDAGIDTQYF. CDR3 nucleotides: TGTGCCAGCAGCTTAGATGCAGGGATTGACACCCAGTACTTC. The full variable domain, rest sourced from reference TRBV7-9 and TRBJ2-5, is DTGVSQNPRHKITKRGQNVTFRCDPISEHNRLYWYRQTLGQGPEFLTYFQNEAQLEKSRLLSDRFSAERPKGSFSTLEIQRTEQGDSAMYLCASSLDAGIDTQYFGPGTRLLVL.

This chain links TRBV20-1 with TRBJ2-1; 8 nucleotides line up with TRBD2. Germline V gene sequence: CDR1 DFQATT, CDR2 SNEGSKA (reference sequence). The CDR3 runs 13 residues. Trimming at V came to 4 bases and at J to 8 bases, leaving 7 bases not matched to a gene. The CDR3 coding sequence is TGCAGTGCTACGGGACTAGTAATGGATGAGCAGTTCTTC. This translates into CSATGLVMDEQFF.

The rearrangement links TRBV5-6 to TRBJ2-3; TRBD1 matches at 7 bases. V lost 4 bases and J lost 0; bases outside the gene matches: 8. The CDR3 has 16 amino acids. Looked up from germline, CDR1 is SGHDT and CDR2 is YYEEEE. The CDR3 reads CASSTSDRASTDTQYF. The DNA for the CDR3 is TGTGCCAGCAGCACCTCCGACAGGGCCAGCACAGATACGCAGTATTTT. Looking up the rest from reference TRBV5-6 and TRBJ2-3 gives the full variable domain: DAGVTQSPTHLIKTRGQQVTLRCSPKSGHDTVSWYQQALGQGPQFIFQYYEEEERQRGNFPDRFSGHQFPNYSSELNVNALLLGDSALYLCASSTSDRASTDTQYFGPGTRLTVL.

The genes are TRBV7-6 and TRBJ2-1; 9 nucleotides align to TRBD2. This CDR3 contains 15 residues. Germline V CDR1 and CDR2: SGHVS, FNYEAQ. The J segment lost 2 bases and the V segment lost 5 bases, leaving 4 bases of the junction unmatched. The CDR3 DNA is TGTGCCAGCAGCAGTAGCGGGAGCACCTACAATGAGCAGTTCTTC. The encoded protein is CASSSSGSTYNEQFF.

The CDR3 reads CASSLGLGVGTQYF. CDR3 sequence (DNA): TGTGCCAGCAGCCTGGGACTCGGGGTTGGGACCCAGTACTTC. The rearrangement links TRBV7-8 to TRBJ2-5, with a possible D match to TRBD2 (6 bases). With 5 bases removed from V and 7 bases from J, the gap between germline ends came to 17 bases. The CDR3 totals 14 residues. Per germline, CDR1 SGHVS and CDR2 FQNEAQ.

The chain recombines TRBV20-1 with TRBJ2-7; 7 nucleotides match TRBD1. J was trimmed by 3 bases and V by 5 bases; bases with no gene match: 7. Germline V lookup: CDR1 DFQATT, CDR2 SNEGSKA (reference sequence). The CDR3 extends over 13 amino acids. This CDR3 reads CSAGGQSVYEQYF. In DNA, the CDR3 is TGCAGTGCTGGGGGACAGTCCGTCTACGAGCAGTACTTC.

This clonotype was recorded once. The CDR3 DNA is TGTGCCAGCAGCTTAGGGCGGACGAGAGAGGTCTATGGCTACACCTTC. Residues: CASSLGRTREVYGYTF. This sequence joins TRBV7-9 and TRBJ1-2; D unresolved. The ends were cut back, 1 base at V and 4 bases at J, with 16 bases in the middle. Germline V gene sequence: CDR1 SEHNR, CDR2 FQNEAQ (reference sequence). The CDR3 has 16 residues.

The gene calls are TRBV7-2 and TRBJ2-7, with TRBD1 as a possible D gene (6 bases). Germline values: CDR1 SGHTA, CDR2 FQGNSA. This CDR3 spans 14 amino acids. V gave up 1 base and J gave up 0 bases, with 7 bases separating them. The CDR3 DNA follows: TGTGCCAGCAGCTTAGAGGACAGCTCCTACGAGCAGTACTTC. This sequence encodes CASSLEDSSYEQYF.

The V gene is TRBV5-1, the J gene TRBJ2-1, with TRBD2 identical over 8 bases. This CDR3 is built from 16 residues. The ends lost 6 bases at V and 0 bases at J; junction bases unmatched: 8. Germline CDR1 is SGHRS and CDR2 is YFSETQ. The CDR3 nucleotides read TGCGCCAGCAACCGGGGGGGAGATAGCTCCTACAATGAGCAGTTCTTC. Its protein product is CASNRGGDSSYNEQFF.

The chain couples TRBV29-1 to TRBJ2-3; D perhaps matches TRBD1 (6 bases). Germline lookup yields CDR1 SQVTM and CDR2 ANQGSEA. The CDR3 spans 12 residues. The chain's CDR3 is CHAGRGGDTQYF. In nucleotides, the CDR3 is TGCCACGCGGGTCGAGGGGGAGATACGCAGTATTTT.

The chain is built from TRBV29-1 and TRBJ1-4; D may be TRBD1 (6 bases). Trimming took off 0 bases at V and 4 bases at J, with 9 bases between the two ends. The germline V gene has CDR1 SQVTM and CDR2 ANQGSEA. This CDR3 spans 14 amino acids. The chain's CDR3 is CSVEEPGHNEKLFF. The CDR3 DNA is TGCAGCGTTGAAGAGCCGGGACATAATGAAAAACTGTTTTTT. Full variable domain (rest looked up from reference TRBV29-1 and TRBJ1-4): SAVISQKPSRDICQRGTSLTIQCQVDSQVTMMFWYRQQPGQSLTLIATANQGSEATYESGFVIDKFPISRPNLTFSTLTVSNMSPEDSSIYLCSVEEPGHNEKLFFGSGTQLSVL.

The CDR3 loop is CASSLRAGGGNTDTQYF. The CDR3 bases are TGTGCCAGCAGCTTAAGGGCCGGCGGGGGTAACACAGATACGCAGTATTTT. V usage is TRBV7-3 and J usage is TRBJ2-3; TRBD2 agrees at 7 bases. Germline CDR1 and CDR2: SGHTA and FQGTGA. This CDR3 has 17 residues. With V trimmed by 1 base and J by 2 bases, 9 bases remained unmatched. Looking up the rest from reference TRBV7-3 and TRBJ2-3 gives the full variable domain: GAGVSQTPSNKVTEKGKYVELRCDPISGHTALYWYRQSLGQGPEFLIYFQGTGAADDSGLPNDRFFAVRPEGSVSTLKIQRTERGDSAVYLCASSLRAGGGNTDTQYFGPGTRLTVL.

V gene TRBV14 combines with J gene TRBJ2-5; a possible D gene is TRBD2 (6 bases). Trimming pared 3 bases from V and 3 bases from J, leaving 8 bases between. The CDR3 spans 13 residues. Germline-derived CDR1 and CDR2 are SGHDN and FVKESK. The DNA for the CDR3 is TGTGCCAGCAGCCAGGGACTGGAAGAGACCCAGTACTTC. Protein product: CASSQGLEETQYF.

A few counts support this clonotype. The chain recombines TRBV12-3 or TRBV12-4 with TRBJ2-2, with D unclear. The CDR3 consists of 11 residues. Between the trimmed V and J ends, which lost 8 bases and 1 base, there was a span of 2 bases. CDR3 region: CASGNTGELFF. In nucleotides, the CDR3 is TGTGCCAGCGGGAACACCGGGGAGCTGTTTTTT.